This T cell receptor (beta chain) was identified in a study of blood T cell repertoires in COVID-19. Across the whole study: Donors in the United States, Italy and Spain gave samples during acute or convalescent COVID-19. The analysed material was cDNA or gDNA that came from T cells, B-cell-depleted T cells, or PBMCs.

In its sample, this clone was seen once. One junction end disagrees with the germline gene, perhaps due to a read error. In the source study's methods: Amplification from reference gene primers served as the basis for estimated nucleated cell counts. Generated by immunoSEQ multiplex PCR, the TCRdb table keeps only in-frame clones and is missing some. The V and J calls and clone size are taken from that table; D and trimming were inferred from the DNA. The table has tens of thousands of clones, 85% to 90% seen once. This receptor was taken from a woman aged 80 or older with active COVID-19. The specimen was peripheral blood.

CDR3 DNA: TGTGCCAGCACCGTCCCTCCGAACTCCGGGGAGCTGTTTTTT. Translated: CASTVPPNSGELFF. This chain connects TRBV28 to TRBJ2-2; no firm D call. Germline CDR1 reads MDHEN; CDR2 reads SYDVKM. The CDR3 consists of 14 residues.